The TCR beta chain under discussion was sequenced for a study of T cells in localized non-small cell lung cancer. Whole-study findings and limits: Among blood samples, higher T cell density accompanied longer overall survival. Paired adjacent lung recovered a median approximately 57 of the top 100 tumor clones. Uninvolved adjacent lung, not tumor, had the highest T cell clonality.

Repertoires were generated with immunoSEQ multiplex PCR, while TCRdb's copy carries only in-frame clones and drops some. The table includes fewer than 20,000 clones, approximately 81% detected once. V shed 6 bases, J shed 7 bases, and the junction held 10 bases outside the gene matches. This CDR3 is built from 15 residues. Germline loops: CDR1 LNHDA, CDR2 SQIVND (reference sequence). This clone was detected a few times. The antigen remains unidentified. The chain is built from TRBV19 and TRBJ2-7; TRBD2 aligns across 12 bases. Sequencing used peripheral blood, obtained before any cancer treatment. The TCR originated in a male donor at least 60 years old with stage I lung adenocarcinoma. CDR3 in amino acids: CASSLTSGGPMEQYF. Here the CDR3 DNA reads TGTGCCAGTAGCCTGACTAGCGGGGGTCCCATGGAGCAGTACTTC.